The sequence of this TCR beta chain was determined in a study of CD8 T cells in Susac syndrome. Study results and limitations: As acknowledged by the study, its TCR sequencing and HLA analysis included a relatively small number of individuals.

Relapsing-remitting disease, either stable or active, was present in the multiple sclerosis controls, who were treatment-naive patients. J was trimmed by 6 bases and V by 5 bases; bases with no gene match: 11. Germline V CDR1 and CDR2: SGHNT, YYREEE (reference sequence). The CDR3 has 14 residues. The RNA input was roughly 0.45 to 1 ug, and it was reverse transcribed with random hexamers. Multiplex PCR with immunoSEQ amplified the TCR beta CDR3 across 54 Vbeta and 13 Jbeta. One entry per CDR3 protein results from TCRdb running MiXCR on the immunoSEQ multiplex PCR reads. The repertoire holds about 140,000 distinct CDR3 sequences, about 95% seen once, with about 0.11% in the top ten. Remarks on this clonotype: Its cognate antigen is unknown.

The TCR comes from a human donor with multiple sclerosis. Sequenced material: CD4+ T cells from PBMCs. The chain joins TRBV5-4 to TRBJ2-7; TRBD1 aligns across 7 bases. DNA for the CDR3: TGTGCCAGCAGAGATGACAGGGTTTATGGCGAGCAGTACTTC. Amino acids: CASRDDRVYGEQYF.